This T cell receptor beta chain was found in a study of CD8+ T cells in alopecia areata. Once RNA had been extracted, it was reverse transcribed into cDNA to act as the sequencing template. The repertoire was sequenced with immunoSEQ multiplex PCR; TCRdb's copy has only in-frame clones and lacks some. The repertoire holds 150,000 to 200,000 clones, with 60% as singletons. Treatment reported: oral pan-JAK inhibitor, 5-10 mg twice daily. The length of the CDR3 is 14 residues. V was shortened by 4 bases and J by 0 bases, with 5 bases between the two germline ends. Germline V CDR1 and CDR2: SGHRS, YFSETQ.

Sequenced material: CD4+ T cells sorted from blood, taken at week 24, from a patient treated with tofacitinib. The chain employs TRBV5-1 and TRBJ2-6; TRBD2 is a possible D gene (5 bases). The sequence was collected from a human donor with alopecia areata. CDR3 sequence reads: CASSEGSGANVLTF. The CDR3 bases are TGCGCCAGCAGCGAGGGCTCTGGGGCCAACGTCCTGACTTTC.